This T cell receptor (beta chain) was captured in a study of T cell responses to AZD1222 COVID-19 vaccine. Study details: Second-dose intervals of approximately 4 or approximately 12 weeks were pooled.

Study-level points and caveats: Among vaccine-associated CD4 TCRs, coverage spanned spike, with dominance at 160-218 and 743-854. White British people made up most donors, females outnumbered males, and clonal diversity was possibly underestimated.

The CDR3 runs to 14 residues. Germline V gene data show CDR1 as SGHTA and CDR2 as FQGNSA. Trimming removed 5 bases from V and 5 bases from J, with 16 bases in between. Sequenced by immunoSEQ multiplex PCR; TCRdb stores in-frame clones only, minus some. Of about 150,000 clones in the sample, about 90% were seen once. A word on this clone: Its cognate antigen is unknown.

This sample comprised peripheral blood, obtained on day 0 of AZD1222 vaccination. The J gene is TRBJ2-7, the V gene TRBV7-2; D uncertain. The clonotype comes from an adult in good health. CDR3 in DNA: TGTGCCAGCAGCCCCCGGGCCGCCCTCAACGAGCAGTACTTC. Amino acid sequence: CASSPRAALNEQYF.